Presented here are 24 T cell receptor beta chains from one specimen sequenced in a study of cytomegalovirus exposure and HLA in healthy donors. Repertoires were generated with immunoSEQ multiplex PCR, while TCRdb's copy carries only in-frame clones and drops some. Among 150,000 to 170,000 clones listed, approximately 86% were seen once. The specimen was PBMCs. All receptors come from a man aged 18 to 35 in good health and CMV-seropositive.

V and J are TRBV4-3 and TRBJ2-7; 13 bases agree with TRBD2. The CDR3 is 15 amino acids. Germline values: CDR1 LGHNA, CDR2 YSLEER. V gave up 2 bases and J gave up 5 bases; unmatched junction bases: 3. DNA of the CDR3: TGCGCCAGCAGCCAACTACTAGCGGGAGGGCACGAGCAGTACTTC. It translates to CASSQLLAGGHEQYF.

In DNA form, the CDR3 reads TGTGCCAGCAGCTTGTACCGATGGACAGACGAGCGGTCACCCCTCCACTTT. Its protein is CASSLYRWTDERSPLHF. The chain is built from TRBV5-6 and TRBJ1-6; tentative D call: TRBD1 (6 bases). This CDR3 comprises 17 residues. The germline CDR1 and CDR2 sequences are SGHDT and YYEEEE. Trimming took 1 base from V and 10 from J, leaving 21 bases between them.

This clone has more than one count but fewer than ten. The J gene is TRBJ1-5, the V gene TRBV29-1; D gene ambiguous. This CDR3 has 11 residues. The V end was cut by 4 bases, the J end by 3 bases, with 4 bases between. The germline V gene has CDR1 SQVTM and CDR2 ANQGSEA. The CDR3 is CSVGANQPQHF. In nucleotides, the CDR3 is TGCAGCGTTGGGGCCAATCAGCCCCAGCATTTT.

CDR3 sequence: CASSEVADSSGANVLTF. The DNA of the CDR3 is TGTGCCAGCAGTGAAGTGGCGGATAGCTCTGGGGCCAACGTCCTGACTTTC. This chain joins TRBV2 and TRBJ2-6, with D hard to call. The CDR3 spans 17 residues. The V end was cut by 1 base, the J end by 0 bases, with 10 bases between. Germline CDR1 is SNHLY and CDR2 is FYNNEI.

This chain links TRBV11-2 with TRBJ1-1; TRBD1 aligns across 9 bases. Germline lookup yields CDR1 SGHAT and CDR2 FQNNGV. Unmatched junction bases numbered 4, after V lost 5 bases and J lost 0 bases. This CDR3 region has 15 residues. CDR3 protein: CASSEQGAVNTEAFF. CDR3 DNA sequence: TGTGCCAGCAGCGAACAGGGGGCGGTGAACACTGAAGCTTTCTTT. Drawing the rest from reference TRBV11-2 and TRBJ1-1, the complete variable domain is EAGVAQSPRYKIIEKRQSVAFWCNPISGHATLYWYQQILGQGPKLLIQFQNNGVVDDSQLPKDRFSAERLKGVDSTLKIQPAKLEDSAVYLCASSEQGAVNTEAFFGQGTRLTVV.

The chain couples TRBV27 to TRBJ2-7; 9 bases map to TRBD1. Germline CDR1 and CDR2: MNHEY and SMNVEV (reference sequence). There are 15 residues in the CDR3. Trimming at V came to 3 bases and at J to 3 bases, leaving 6 bases not matched to a gene. CDR3 in amino acids: CASSFWDRVNYEQYF. For the CDR3, the DNA is TGTGCCAGCAGTTTCTGGGACAGGGTGAACTACGAGCAGTACTTC.

The chain employs TRBV4-3 and TRBJ1-5; D is unclear. There are 14 residues in the CDR3. The V gene lost 5 bases and the J gene lost 9 bases, with 17 bases spanning the gap. Germline CDR1 and CDR2: LGHNA and YSLEER. The CDR3 spells CASSTLLKAGPQHF. In DNA, the CDR3 is TGCGCCAGCAGCACGTTGTTGAAAGCTGGGCCCCAGCATTTT.

The V gene is TRBV6-6, the J gene TRBJ2-3, with TRBD2 identical over 15 bases. Germline V lookup: CDR1 MNHNY, CDR2 SVGAGI (reference sequence). The CDR3 length is 16 residues. V trimming: 6 bases; J trimming: 6 bases; junction bases outside the gene matches: 7. The CDR3 bases are TGTGCCAGCAGCCCTGGGACTAGCGGGGGGAGGGATACGCAGTATTTT. It codes for CASSPGTSGGRDTQYF.

This clone came up once. The gene calls are TRBV27 and TRBJ2-5, with D perhaps TRBD2 (7 bases). The CDR3 has 12 residues. Trimming removed 5 bases from V and 10 bases from J, with 14 bases in between. Per the germline V gene, CDR1 is MNHEY and CDR2 is SMNVEV (reference sequence). This chain's CDR3 is CASSPRGGGQYF. In DNA form, the CDR3 reads TGTGCCAGCAGTCCGAGAGGGGGGGGCCAGTACTTC.

The chain is built from TRBV6-5 and TRBJ2-1; weak D call: TRBD1 (5 bases). The V end was cut by 0 bases, the J end by 5 bases, with 8 bases between. Germline CDR1 is MNHEY and CDR2 is SVGAGI. The CDR3 is made up of 14 amino acids. CDR3 region: CASSYSGPDNEQFF. For the CDR3, the DNA is TGTGCCAGCAGTTACTCGGGGCCTGACAATGAGCAGTTCTTC.

The V call is TRBV5-1, the J call TRBJ1-1, with 8 bases matching TRBD1. Trimming removed 4 bases from V and 4 bases from J; junction bases left unmatched: 6. Germline CDR1 and CDR2: SGHRS and YFSETQ. This CDR3 has 14 residues. CDR3 sequence (DNA): TGCGCCAGCAGCGAATGGACAGGGATCACTGAAGCTTTCTTT. Residues: CASSEWTGITEAFF.

Only one count was recorded for this clone. The rearrangement joins TRBV7-2 to TRBJ1-2, with 8 bases identical to TRBD1. This CDR3 region has 14 residues. Trimming took 3 bases from V and 4 from J; bases not matched to a gene: 4. Germline V CDR1 and CDR2: SGHTA, FQGNSA. The CDR3: CASSFADRAYGYTF. In DNA, the CDR3 is TGTGCCAGCAGCTTTGCGGACAGGGCCTATGGCTACACCTTC.

The chain employs TRBV5-4 and TRBJ1-3; maybe TRBD1 (6 bases). Between the trimmed V and J ends, which lost 2 bases and 8 bases, there was a span of 20 bases. The length of the CDR3 is 16 residues. The V gene's germline CDR1 is SGHNT and CDR2 YYREEE (reference sequence). The CDR3 is CASSFAGDPTRDTIYF. The DNA of the CDR3 is TGTGCCAGCAGCTTCGCAGGGGACCCCACCCGGGACACCATATATTTT.

This clone was observed a few times. The chain joins TRBV10-3 to TRBJ2-7, with TRBD2 matching over 11 bases. CDR1 and CDR2 (germline): ENHRY, SYGVKD. V lost 6 bases to trimming and J lost 3 bases; unmatched junction nucleotides: 4. The CDR3 is 14 residues long. CDR3 bases: TGTGCCATCAGGGGGACTAGCGGCGGCTACGAGCAGTACTTC. Translation gives CAIRGTSGGYEQYF.

The chain joins TRBV6-5 to TRBJ1-5; TRBD1 might be the D (5 bases). Germline V gene lookup returns CDR1 MNHEY and CDR2 SVGAGI. The CDR3 length is 14 residues. V was trimmed by 6 bases and J by 0 bases, leaving 9 bases between them. The CDR3 region is CASRGTYSNQPQHF. The CDR3 DNA sequence: TGTGCCAGCAGAGGGACTTATAGCAATCAGCCCCAGCATTTT.

This chain uses TRBV11-2 with TRBJ2-1; 7 nucleotides agree with TRBD2. This CDR3 spans 17 amino acids. Germline trimming cut 3 bases from V and 5 bases from J; bases unmatched to any gene: 13. Germline CDR1 SGHAT, CDR2 FQNNGV. In DNA, the CDR3 is TGTGCCAGCAGCTTGGGGGGGATCGGAACCCAGAACAATGAGCAGTTCTTC. This gives the protein CASSLGGIGTQNNEQFF.

This chain uses TRBV11-2 with TRBJ2-7; D gene unclear. The germline V gene has CDR1 SGHAT and CDR2 FQNNGV. V was clipped by 1 base and J by 2 bases, with 9 bases between them. There are 14 residues in the CDR3. CDR3 amino acids: CASSLGGSAYEQYF. CDR3 nucleotides: TGTGCCAGCAGCTTAGGAGGATCCGCCTACGAGCAGTACTTC. Together with reference TRBV11-2 and TRBJ2-7, the CDR3 gives the full variable domain: EAGVAQSPRYKIIEKRQSVAFWCNPISGHATLYWYQQILGQGPKLLIQFQNNGVVDDSQLPKDRFSAERLKGVDSTLKIQPAKLEDSAVYLCASSLGGSAYEQYFGPGTRLTVT.

DNA for the CDR3: TGCGCCAGCAGCAGGACAGTTACTGGAAACACCATATATTTT. It is translated as CASSRTVTGNTIYF. The chain combines TRBV5-1 with TRBJ1-3, with a possible D match to TRBD1 (6 bases). CDR3 length equals 14 residues. Germline-derived CDR1 and CDR2 are SGHRS and YFSETQ. V lost 4 bases, J lost 2 bases, and 10 bases lay in between.

This clone was seen only once. The V and J genes are TRBV12-5 and TRBJ2-5; maybe TRBD2 (5 bases). CDR1 and CDR2 from the germline V gene are LGHNT and FRNRAP. This CDR3 is 11 amino acids long. V was clipped by 4 bases and J by 5 bases, with 5 bases between them. The CDR3 spells CASGSGETQYF. CDR3 coding DNA: TGTGCTAGTGGTTCGGGGGAGACCCAGTACTTC. The full variable domain, in which reference TRBV12-5 and TRBJ2-5 provide the parts outside the CDR3, is DARVTQTPRHKVTEMGQEVTMRCQPILGHNTVFWYRQTMMQGLELLAYFRNRAPLDDSGMPKDRFSAEMPDATLATLKIQPSEPRDSAVYFCASGSGETQYFGPGTRLLVL.

V gene TRBV5-1 combines with J gene TRBJ2-2; D gene uncertain. Trimming took off 1 base at V and 3 bases at J, with 10 bases between the two ends. CDR3 length: 15 residues. Germline V lookup: CDR1 SGHRS, CDR2 YFSETQ. This CDR3 reads CASSLTLAHTGELFF. CDR3 DNA sequence: TGCGCCAGCAGCTTGACCCTCGCGCACACCGGGGAGCTGTTTTTT. Full variable domain (outside the CDR3, taken from reference TRBV5-1 and TRBJ2-2): KAGVTQTPRYLIKTRGQQVTLSCSPISGHRSVSWYQQTPGQGLQFLFEYFSETQRNKGNFPGRFSGRQFSNSRSEMNVSTLELGDSALYLCASSLTLAHTGELFFGEGSRLTVL.

This clone has only one observation. V usage is TRBV5-1 and J usage is TRBJ1-4; D ambiguous. Germline CDR1 and CDR2: SGHRS and YFSETQ. This CDR3 has 15 amino acids. V lost 0 bases and J 4 bases, leaving 10 bases between the germline ends. The DNA of the CDR3 is TGCGCCAGCAGCTTGGAGAGGTTAAATAATGAAAAACTGTTTTTT. It translates to CASSLERLNNEKLFF.

The chain employs TRBV4-1 and TRBJ1-1; D unclear. Trimming removed 1 base at V and 2 bases at J, with 11 bases between. The CDR3 extends over 15 amino acids. Per the germline V gene, CDR1 is MGHRA and CDR2 is YSYEKL. CDR3: CASSQVAGFNTEAFF. CDR3 DNA sequence: TGCGCCAGCAGCCAAGTCGCGGGATTTAACACTGAAGCTTTCTTT.

This chain joins TRBV7-2 and TRBJ2-5, with 7 positions matching TRBD2. The germline gives CDR1 SGHTA, CDR2 FQGNSA. The J segment lost 2 bases and the V segment lost 4 bases, leaving 10 bases of the junction unmatched. The CDR3 sequence is 16 residues long. The chain's CDR3 is CASSSPGRVGQETQYF. The CDR3 bases are TGTGCCAGCAGCTCCCCGGGGAGGGTGGGACAAGAGACCCAGTACTTC.

The chain combines TRBV7-2 with TRBJ2-3, with 8 bases matching TRBD2. V trimming: 0 bases; J trimming: 1 base; junction bases outside the gene matches: 3. In germline, CDR1 is SGHTA, CDR2 FQGNSA. This CDR3 has 16 residues. In DNA, the CDR3 is TGTGCCAGCAGCTTAGCCGCGGGGGGAGGCACAGATACGCAGTATTTT. Encoded protein: CASSLAAGGGTDTQYF.